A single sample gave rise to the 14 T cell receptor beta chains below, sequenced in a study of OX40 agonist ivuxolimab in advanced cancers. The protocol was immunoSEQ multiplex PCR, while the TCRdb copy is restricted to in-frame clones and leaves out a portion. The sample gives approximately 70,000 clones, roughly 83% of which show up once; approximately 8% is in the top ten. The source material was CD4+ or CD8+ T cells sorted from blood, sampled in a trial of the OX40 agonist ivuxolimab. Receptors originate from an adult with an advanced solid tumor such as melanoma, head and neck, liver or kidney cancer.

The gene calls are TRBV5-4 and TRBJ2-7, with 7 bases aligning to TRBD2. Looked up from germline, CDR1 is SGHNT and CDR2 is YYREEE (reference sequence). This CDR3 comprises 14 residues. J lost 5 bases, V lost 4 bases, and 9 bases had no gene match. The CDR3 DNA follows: TGTGCCAGCAGCGATGGGAGGGAATTGGACGAGCAGTACTTC. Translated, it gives CASSDGRELDEQYF.

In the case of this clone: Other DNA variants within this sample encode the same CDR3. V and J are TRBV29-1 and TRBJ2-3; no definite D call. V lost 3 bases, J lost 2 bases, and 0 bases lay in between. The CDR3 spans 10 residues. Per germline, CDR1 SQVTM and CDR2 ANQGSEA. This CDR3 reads CSVDTDTQYF. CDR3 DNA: TGCAGCGTTGACACAGATACGCAGTATTTT.

CDR3: CASRPTSGMWTDTQYF. The CDR3 bases are TGTGCCAGCAGACCGACTAGCGGGATGTGGACAGATACGCAGTATTTT. The rearrangement joins TRBV6-6 to TRBJ2-3, with 11 bases matching TRBD2. Germline V lookup: CDR1 MNHNY, CDR2 SVGAGI (reference sequence). The CDR3 is 16 amino acids. Trimming took 6 bases from V and 3 from J; bases not matched to a gene: 8.

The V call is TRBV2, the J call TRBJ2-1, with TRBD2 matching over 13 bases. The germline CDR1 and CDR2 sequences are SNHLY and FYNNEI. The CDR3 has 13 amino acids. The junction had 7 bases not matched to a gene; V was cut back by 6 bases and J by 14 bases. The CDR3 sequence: CASSGTSGVFEFF. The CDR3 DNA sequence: TGTGCCAGCAGCGGGACTAGCGGGGTGTTTGAGTTCTTC.

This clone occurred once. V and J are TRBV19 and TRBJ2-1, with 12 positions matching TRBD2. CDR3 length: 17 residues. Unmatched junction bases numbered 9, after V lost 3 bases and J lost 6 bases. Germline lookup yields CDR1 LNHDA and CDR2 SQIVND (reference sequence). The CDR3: CASSMGLAGGSFNEQFF. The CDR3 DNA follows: TGTGCCAGTAGTATGGGCCTAGCGGGAGGGTCGTTCAATGAGCAGTTCTTC.

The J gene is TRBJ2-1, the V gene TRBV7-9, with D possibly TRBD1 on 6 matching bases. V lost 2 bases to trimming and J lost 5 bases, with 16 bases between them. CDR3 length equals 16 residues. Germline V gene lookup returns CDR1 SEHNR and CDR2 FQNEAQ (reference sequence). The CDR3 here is CASSLNAGEGHNEQFF. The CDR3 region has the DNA TGTGCCAGCAGCTTAAACGCAGGGGAAGGGCACAATGAGCAGTTCTTC. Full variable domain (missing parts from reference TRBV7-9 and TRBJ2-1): DTGVSQNPRHKITKRGQNVTFRCDPISEHNRLYWYRQTLGQGPEFLTYFQNEAQLEKSRLLSDRFSAERPKGSFSTLEIQRTEQGDSAMYLCASSLNAGEGHNEQFFGPGTRLTVL.

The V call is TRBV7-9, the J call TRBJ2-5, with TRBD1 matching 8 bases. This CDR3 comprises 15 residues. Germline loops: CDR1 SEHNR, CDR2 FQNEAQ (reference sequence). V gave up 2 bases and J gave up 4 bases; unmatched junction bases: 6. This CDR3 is CASSLRTGRGETQYF. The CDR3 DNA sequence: TGTGCCAGCAGCTTAAGGACAGGGCGCGGAGAGACCCAGTACTTC.

The CDR3 protein is CASSLGYTPGTTDTQYF. The DNA of the CDR3 is TGCGCCAGCAGCTTGGGGTACACGCCGGGAACCACAGATACGCAGTATTTT. This sequence joins TRBV5-1 and TRBJ2-3; D may be TRBD2 (5 bases). CDR3 size: 17 residues. Germline-derived CDR1 and CDR2 are SGHRS and YFSETQ. Between the trimmed V and J ends, which lost 0 bases and 2 bases, there was a span of 16 bases.

In DNA, the CDR3 is TGTGCCAGCAGTTTAACTGGGACTGAAGCTTTCTTT. Its protein product is CASSLTGTEAFF. The chain couples TRBV28 to TRBJ1-1; D not resolved. Germline values: CDR1 MDHEN, CDR2 SYDVKM. V lost 2 bases and J 5 bases, leaving 6 bases between the germline ends. CDR3 size: 12 residues.

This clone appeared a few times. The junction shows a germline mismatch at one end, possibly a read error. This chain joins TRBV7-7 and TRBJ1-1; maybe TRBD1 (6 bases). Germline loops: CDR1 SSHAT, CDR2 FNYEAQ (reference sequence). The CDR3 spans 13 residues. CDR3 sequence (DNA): TGTGCTAGCAGCAGGGACAAGAACACTGAAGCTTTCTTT. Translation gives CASSRDKNTEAFF.

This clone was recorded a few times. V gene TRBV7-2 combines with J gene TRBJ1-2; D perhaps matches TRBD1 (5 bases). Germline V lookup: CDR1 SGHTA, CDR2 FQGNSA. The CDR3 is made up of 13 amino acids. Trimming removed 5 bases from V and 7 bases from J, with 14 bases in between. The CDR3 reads CASSANQGSGYTF. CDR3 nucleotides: TGTGCCAGCAGCGCCAATCAGGGCTCTGGCTACACCTTC. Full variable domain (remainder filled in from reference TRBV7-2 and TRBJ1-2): GAGVSQSPSNKVTEKGKDVELRCDPISGHTALYWYRQSLGQGLEFLIYFQGNSAPDKSGLPSDRFSAERTGGSVSTLTIQRTQQEDSAVYLCASSANQGSGYTFGSGTRLTVV.

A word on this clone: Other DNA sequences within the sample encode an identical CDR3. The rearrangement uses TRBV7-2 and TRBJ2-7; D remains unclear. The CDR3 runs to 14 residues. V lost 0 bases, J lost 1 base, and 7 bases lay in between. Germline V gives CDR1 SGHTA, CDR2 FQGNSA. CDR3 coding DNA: TGTGCCAGCAGCTTAGCTGCGGCATCCTACGAGCAGTACTTC. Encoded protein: CASSLAAASYEQYF.

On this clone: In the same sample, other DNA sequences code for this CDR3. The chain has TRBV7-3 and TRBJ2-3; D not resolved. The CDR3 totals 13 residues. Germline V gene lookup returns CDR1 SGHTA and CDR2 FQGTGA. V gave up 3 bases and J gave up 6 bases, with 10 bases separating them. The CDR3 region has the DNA TGTGCCAGCAGCTTGAACCCGCGGGATACGCAGTATTTT. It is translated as CASSLNPRDTQYF. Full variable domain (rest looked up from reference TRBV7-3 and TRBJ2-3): GAGVSQTPSNKVTEKGKYVELRCDPISGHTALYWYRQSLGQGPEFLIYFQGTGAADDSGLPNDRFFAVRPEGSVSTLKIQRTERGDSAVYLCASSLNPRDTQYFGPGTRLTVL.

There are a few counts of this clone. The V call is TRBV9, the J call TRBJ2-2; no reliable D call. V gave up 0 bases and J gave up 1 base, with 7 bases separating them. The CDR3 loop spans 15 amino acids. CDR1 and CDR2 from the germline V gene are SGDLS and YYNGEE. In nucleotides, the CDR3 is TGTGCCAGCAGCGTAGCAAGAGGGAACACCGGGGAGCTGTTTTTT. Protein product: CASSVARGNTGELFF.